The 6 T cell receptor beta chains given below trace back to one sample, sequenced in a study of CD8+ T cells in alopecia areata. Sequencing relied on a cDNA template that was reverse transcribed from extracted RNA. Sequenced by immunoSEQ multiplex PCR; TCRdb stores in-frame clones only, minus some. In the table there are approximately 65,000 clones, 40% to 55% of which are singletons. Regarding treatment: oral pan-JAK inhibitor, 5-10 mg twice daily. The starting material was CD8+ T cells sorted from blood, obtained around week 36, from a patient treated with tofacitinib. The receptors shown here come from a human donor with alopecia areata.

This clone was picked up one time. The chain combines TRBV5-4 with TRBJ1-2; possibly TRBD1 for D (5 bases). Trimming removed 1 base at V and 3 bases at J, with 13 bases between. The CDR3 is made up of 15 amino acids. Germline V lookup: CDR1 SGHNT, CDR2 YYREEE (reference sequence). This CDR3 reads CASSLPPLGDYGYTF. CDR3 nucleotide sequence: TGTGCCAGCAGCTTGCCCCCATTGGGGGACTATGGCTACACCTTC.

The V call is TRBV9, the J call TRBJ2-5; 9 bases map to TRBD2. The length of the CDR3 is 15 residues. The V and J ends lost 0 bases and 5 bases, in that order; junction bases with no gene match: 5. The germline V gene has CDR1 SGDLS and CDR2 YYNGEE. The chain's CDR3 is CASSVVAGGQETQYF. The CDR3 DNA sequence: TGTGCCAGCAGCGTAGTTGCGGGAGGGCAGGAGACCCAGTACTTC.

V is TRBV15 and J is TRBJ2-5; the D is unclear. Germline CDR1 LNHNV, CDR2 YYDKDF (reference sequence). The V gene lost 5 bases and the J gene lost 2 bases, with 9 bases spanning the gap. The CDR3 has 13 residues. CDR3 bases: TGTGCCACCAGCCGGTACTCACAAGAGACCCAGTACTTC. This encodes CATSRYSQETQYF.

This chain links TRBV18 with TRBJ1-1, with D tentatively TRBD1 (5 bases). Between the trimmed V and J ends, which lost 2 bases and 1 base, there was a span of 5 bases. The germline CDR1 and CDR2 sequences are KGHSH and LQKENI. The CDR3 is made up of 13 amino acids. The CDR3 region is CASSPGANTEAFF. The CDR3 coding sequence is TGTGCCAGCTCACCAGGGGCGAACACTGAAGCTTTCTTT.

The J gene is TRBJ2-5, the V gene TRBV25-1; no firm D call. Trimming shortened V by 1 base and J by 1 base, and 4 bases separated the two germline ends. Germline loops: CDR1 MGHDK, CDR2 SYGVNS. The CDR3 contains 13 residues. The CDR3, as DNA: TGTGCCAGCAGTGAATCGGTCCAAGAGACCCAGTACTTC. This sequence encodes CASSESVQETQYF.

In its sample, this clone was seen a few times. The V call is TRBV29-1, the J call TRBJ2-5; the D call may be TRBD1 or TRBD2 (5 bases each). The CDR3 totals 9 residues. The V end was cut by 5 bases, the J end by 14 bases, with 12 bases between. In germline, CDR1 is SQVTM, CDR2 ANQGSEA. As DNA, the CDR3 is TGCAGCGTTTCCGGGACGTTCTACTTC. Protein sequence: CSVSGTFYF.